This TCR beta chain derives from a study of blood T cell repertoires in COVID-19. Study at large: The United States, Italy and Spain supplied acute and convalescent COVID-19 samples. The analysed material was cDNA or gDNA that came from T cells, B-cell-depleted T cells, or PBMCs.

Seattle cases were enrolled at active infection and followed longitudinally. Germline CDR1 and CDR2: SGHDT and YYEEEE. This CDR3 spans 16 amino acids. V was shortened by 2 bases and J by 4 bases, with 18 bases between the two germline ends. Authors' analysis steps: Reference gene primer amplification yielded estimated nucleated cell counts. Sequencing used immunoSEQ multiplex PCR; TCRdb keeps in-frame clones, though not all of them. V and J calls and clone size follow that table, whereas D and trimming were derived from the DNA. This repertoire shows 100,000 to 150,000 clones, approximately 89% found once; its top ten account for around 10%.

This sequence joins TRBV5-6 and TRBJ2-5; TRBD2 might be the D (5 bases). The sequencing input was peripheral blood. The source of this sequence is a woman in her 70s with COVID-19, enrolled during active disease. The CDR3 coding sequence is TGTGCCAGCAGCTTTAACCCCGGGATCGAGAGAGAGACCCAGTACTTC. Amino acid sequence: CASSFNPGIERETQYF.